This T cell receptor (beta chain) came from a study of regulatory T cells in long-lasting Graves disease. TCR beta libraries were built with iRepertoire HTBI primers and Arm-PCR of CDR3 regions. Via MiXCR, TCRdb re-called the multiplex PCR reads, giving one row per CDR3 protein. The sample comprises hundreds of thousands of distinct CDR3 sequences, around 20% of which are singletons, and over 11% rests with the top ten. Regarding this clonotype: No antigen is known for it.

The CDR3 has 17 residues. V lost 2 bases, J lost 2 bases, and 18 bases lay in between. The V gene's germline CDR1 is LNHDA and CDR2 SQIVND (reference sequence). Findings and limits, study-wide: Persistent Graves' patients showed less TCR diversity than newly diagnosed patients showed.

Time point defined: persistent/refractory GD, antithyroid drugs over 5 years with positive TRAb. Generation of the TCR library employed RNA extracted from PBMCs. The specimen comprised peripheral blood mononuclear cells (PBMCs), sampled when the disease was refractory, from a patient treated with antithyroid drugs. The rearrangement links TRBV19 to TRBJ1-1; D is possibly TRBD1 (5 bases). The receptor's source is a female donor with Graves disease. CDR3 in amino acids: CASSIFGGRTLNTEAFF. CDR3 nucleotide sequence: TGTGCCAGTAGTATATTCGGCGGTAGGACACTAAACACTGAAGCTTTCTTT.